The rows below give T cell receptor beta chains drawn from one sample of a study of Graves' ophthalmopathy and Graves' hyperthyroidism. Using its own MiXCR run on the multiplex PCR reads, TCRdb lists one record per CDR3 protein. The data show around 1,000,000 distinct CDR3 sequences, less than 45% seen once. Material: peripheral blood or thyroid tissue (not recorded which). The receptors were sampled from an adult man with Graves' hyperthyroidism. The CDR3 runs from the conserved cysteine through the conserved F or W. A D gene is named only where the DNA matches it firmly. Where a row states a size, it is once, few, many or the class of an expanded clone; other rows omit it.

d_gene	j_gene	abundance	v_gene	CDR3nt	CDR3aa
-	TRBJ2-2	many	TRBV10-3	TGTGCCATCGGTGCAGGGAGTACCGGGGAGCTGTTTTTT	CAIGAGSTGELFF
-	TRBJ2-7	many	TRBV7-2	TGTGCCAGCAGCTGGCAGGGCTACGAGCAGTACTTC	CASSWQGYEQYF
-	TRBJ2-7	-	TRBV9	TGTGCCAGCAGCACCAGGACAGCGGGCGAGCAGTACTTC	CASSTRTAGEQYF
TRBD1	TRBJ2-2	many	TRBV2	TGTGCCAGCGAAGCAGGGGGCCCCGGGGAGCTGTTTTTT	CASEAGGPGELFF
TRBD2	TRBJ2-2	few	TRBV5-1	TGCGCCAGCAGCTTGGTGTCCGGGAGGGGCGCCGGGGAGCTGTTTTTT	CASSLVSGRGAGELFF
-	TRBJ1-1	-	TRBV29-1	TGCGGCGTCCGACAGGTTACGAACACTGAACCTTTCTTT	CGVRQVTNTEPFF
-	TRBJ2-7	many	TRBV10-3	TGTGCCACATGGGGGCAGGGGGGTGGAGAGCAGTACTTC	CATWGQGGGEQYF
-	TRBJ1-1	many	TRBV5-1	TGCGCCAGCCAGGATCCACGAGCTTTCTTT	CASQDPRAFF
-	TRBJ1-5	-	TRBV20-1	TGCAGTGCTAGAGCCTTACTCCAGGGAGACGGGGGTCAGCCCCAGCATTTT	CSARALLQGDGGQPQHF
-	TRBJ1-3	-	TRBV4-3	TGCGCCAGCAGCCTTCACCCCGGGACTTCTGGAAACACCATATATTTT	CASSLHPGTSGNTIYF
-	TRBJ2-7	-	TRBV12-3/TRBV12-4	TGTGCCAGCAGTTACGGGTGGGACACCCGGGACGAGCAGTACTTC	CASSYGWDTRDEQYF
-	TRBJ1-5	-	TRBV4-2	TGTGCCAGCAGCCGAGATGCAGGCTATAATCAGCCCCAGCATTTT	CASSRDAGYNQPQHF
TRBD1	TRBJ2-5	many	TRBV7-9	TGTGCCGGAAAACAGGGGGCAGGGTTCCAAGAGACCCAGTACTTC	CAGKQGAGFQETQYF
-	TRBJ2-7	-	TRBV15	TGTGGCACCAGCAGCCCTGGGGACGCGAGCTACGAGCAGTACTTC	CGTSSPGDASYEQYF
-	TRBJ2-7	few	TRBV20-1	TGCAGTGCTCTCGGTGGGGGAATCAGCTACGAGCAGTACTTC	CSALGGGISYEQYF
-	TRBJ1-1	many	TRBV11-3	TGTGCCAGCAGCTTGATCTTGCAGGGTGCGGCTTTCTTT	CASSLILQGAAFF
-	TRBJ1-2	-	TRBV20-1	TGCAGTGCTATTCAGGACAGCCTTAACTATGGCTACACCTTC	CSAIQDSLNYGYTF
-	TRBJ2-2	-	TRBV14	TGTGCCAGCAGCCGATTGGACAGTTCAATGATCGGGGAGCTGTTTTTT	CASSRLDSSMIGELFF
-	TRBJ2-5	few	TRBV4-1	TGCGCCAGCAGCCAAGACAGGGCACGGGAGACCCAGTACTTC	CASSQDRARETQYF
-	TRBJ1-5	-	TRBV10-2	TGCGCCAGCAGTGAGCCCACTAAATATCAGCCCCAGCATTTT	CASSEPTKYQPQHF
-	TRBJ1-3	-	TRBV14	TGTGCCAGCAGCCAAACATTATACGACAGCGATGGAAACACCATATATTTT	CASSQTLYDSDGNTIYF
TRBD2	TRBJ2-7	-	TRBV12-3/TRBV12-4	TGTGCCAGCAGTTTGCTGCGGGAGCTCCTCCTCGGCGAGCAGTACTTC	CASSLLRELLLGEQYF
-	TRBJ1-6	many	TRBV7-9	TGTGCCAGCAGCTTAGCGCTCCAGAATTCACCCCTCCACTTT	CASSLALQNSPLHF
-	TRBJ2-5	-	TRBV5-1	TGCGCCAGCAGAAGTCCTATGGAAGAGACCCAGTACTTC	CASRSPMEETQYF
-	TRBJ1-6	many	TRBV12-3/TRBV12-4	TGTGCCAGCAGTAAGACATTGTTTAATTCACCCCTCCACTTT	CASSKTLFNSPLHF
TRBD1	TRBJ1-2	many	TRBV10-3	TGTGCCATCAGGTCTACTCCGGGACAGGATGTCTATGGCTACACCTTC	CAIRSTPGQDVYGYTF
-	TRBJ2-2	-	TRBV20-1	TGCAGTGCTACCGAGAGGGGCAGGCTAACGTTTGGTCCGACCACCGGGGAGCTGTTTTTT	CSATERGRLTFGPTTGELFF